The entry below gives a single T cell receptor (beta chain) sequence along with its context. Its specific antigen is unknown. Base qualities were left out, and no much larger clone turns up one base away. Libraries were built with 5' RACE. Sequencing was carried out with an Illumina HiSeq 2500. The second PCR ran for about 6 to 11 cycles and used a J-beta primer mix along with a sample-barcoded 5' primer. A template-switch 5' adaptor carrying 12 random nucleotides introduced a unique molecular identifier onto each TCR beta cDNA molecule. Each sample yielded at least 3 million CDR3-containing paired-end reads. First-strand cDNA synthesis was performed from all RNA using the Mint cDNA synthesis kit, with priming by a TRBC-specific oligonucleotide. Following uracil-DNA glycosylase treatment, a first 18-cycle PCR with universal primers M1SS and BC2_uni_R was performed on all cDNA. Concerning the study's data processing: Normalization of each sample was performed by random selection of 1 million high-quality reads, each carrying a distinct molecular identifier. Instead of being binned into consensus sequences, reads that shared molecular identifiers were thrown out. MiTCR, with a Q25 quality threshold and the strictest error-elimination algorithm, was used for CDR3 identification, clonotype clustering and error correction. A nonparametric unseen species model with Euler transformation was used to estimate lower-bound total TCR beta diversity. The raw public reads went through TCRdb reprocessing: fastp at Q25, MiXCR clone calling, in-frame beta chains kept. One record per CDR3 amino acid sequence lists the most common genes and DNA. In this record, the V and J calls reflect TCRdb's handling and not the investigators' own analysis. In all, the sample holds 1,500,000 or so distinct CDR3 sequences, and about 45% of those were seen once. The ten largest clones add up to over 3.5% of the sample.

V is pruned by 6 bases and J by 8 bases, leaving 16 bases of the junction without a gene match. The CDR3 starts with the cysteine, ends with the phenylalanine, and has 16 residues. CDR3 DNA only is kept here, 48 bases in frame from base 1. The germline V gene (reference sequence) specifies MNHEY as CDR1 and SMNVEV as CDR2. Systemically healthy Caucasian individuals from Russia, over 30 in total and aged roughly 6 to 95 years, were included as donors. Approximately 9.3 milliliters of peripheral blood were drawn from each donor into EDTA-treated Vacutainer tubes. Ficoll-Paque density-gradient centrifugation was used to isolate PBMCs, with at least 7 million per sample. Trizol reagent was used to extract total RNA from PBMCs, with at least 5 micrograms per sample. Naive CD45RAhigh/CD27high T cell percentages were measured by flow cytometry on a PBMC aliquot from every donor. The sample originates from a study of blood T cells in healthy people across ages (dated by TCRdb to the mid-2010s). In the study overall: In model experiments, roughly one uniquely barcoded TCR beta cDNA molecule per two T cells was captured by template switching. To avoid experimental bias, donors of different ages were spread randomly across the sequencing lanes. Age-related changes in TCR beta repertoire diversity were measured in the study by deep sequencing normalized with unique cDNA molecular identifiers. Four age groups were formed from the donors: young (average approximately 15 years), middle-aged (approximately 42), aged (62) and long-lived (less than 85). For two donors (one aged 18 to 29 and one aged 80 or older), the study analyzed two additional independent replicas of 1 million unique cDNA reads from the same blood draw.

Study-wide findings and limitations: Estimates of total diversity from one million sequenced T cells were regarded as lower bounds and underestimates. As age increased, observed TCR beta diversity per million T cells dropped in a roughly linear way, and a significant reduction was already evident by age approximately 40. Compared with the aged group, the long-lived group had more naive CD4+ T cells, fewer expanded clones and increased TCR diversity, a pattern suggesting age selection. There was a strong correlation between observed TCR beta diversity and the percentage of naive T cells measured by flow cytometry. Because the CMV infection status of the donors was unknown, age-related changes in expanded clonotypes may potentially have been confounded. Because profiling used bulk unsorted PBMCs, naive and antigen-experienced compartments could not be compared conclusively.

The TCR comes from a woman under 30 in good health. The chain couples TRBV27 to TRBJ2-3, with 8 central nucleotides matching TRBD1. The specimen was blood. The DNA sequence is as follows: TGTGCCAGCAGACATGACGGGACAGGCAGGATCGGTACGCAGTATTTT. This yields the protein CASRHDGTGRIGTQYF.